Included here is one T cell receptor (beta chain) sequence, with context. The source material, RNA transcripts, was used to amplify TCR beta CDR3 regions. Primed by the HTBI set, a first-round RT-PCR was run on the TCR CDR3. TCRdb redid the calling of the multiplex PCR reads with MiXCR, one entry per CDR3 protein. The sample lists about 560,000 distinct CDR3 sequences; 16% were seen once. The V segment lost 5 bases and the J segment 0 bases; nucleotides outside the gene matches: 5. In germline, CDR1 is SGHDN, CDR2 FVKESK. The CDR3 spans 15 residues. These data are taken from a study of T cells in Graves' hyperthyroidism and ophthalmopathy.

This clonotype was sampled from a woman under 30 with Graves' hyperthyroidism. This chain uses TRBV14 with TRBJ2-5; 8 bases match TRBD1. The sample comprised blood. Written as DNA, the CDR3 is TGTGCCAGCAGCAGCCGGACAGGGTACCAAGAGACCCAGTACTTC. Its translation is CASSSRTGYQETQYF.